This entry lists 23 T cell receptor beta chains sequenced from one sample in a study of graft-versus-host responses after intestinal transplantation. Sequencing used immunoSEQ multiplex PCR; TCRdb keeps in-frame clones, though not all of them. The sample records under 80,000 clones, around 93% being singletons. The sequencing here drew on PBMCs, taken 98 days after intestinal transplantation. Receptor source: a human patient who received an intestinal transplant, so some T cells may come from the graft donor.

This sequence joins TRBV5-6 and TRBJ2-6, with 7 nucleotides matching TRBD1. Per the germline V gene, CDR1 is SGHDT and CDR2 is YYEEEE. There are 16 residues in the CDR3. Trimming at V came to 0 bases and at J to 2 bases, leaving 2 bases not matched to a gene. CDR3 amino acids: CASSLGQGAGANVLTF. In nucleotides, the CDR3 is TGTGCCAGCAGCTTGGGGCAGGGGGCTGGGGCCAACGTCCTGACTTTC.

J is TRBJ1-5 and V is TRBV6-6; no clear D gene. Trimming removed 2 bases at V and 0 bases at J, with 8 bases between. The germline V gene encodes CDR1 MNHNY and CDR2 SVGAGI (reference sequence). The CDR3 runs 15 residues. The CDR3 DNA sequence: TGTGCCAGCAGTTACGGAGAACTTAGCAATCAGCCCCAGCATTTT. Its translation is CASSYGELSNQPQHF.

The chain combines TRBV30 with TRBJ1-4, with TRBD1 matching 9 bases. The trim removed 5 bases at V and 4 bases at J, leaving 5 bases unmatched. Germline CDR1 reads GTSNPN; CDR2 reads SVGIG (reference sequence). The CDR3 is 14 residues long. Here the CDR3 reads CAWGEGQGNEKLFF. Here the CDR3 DNA reads TGTGCCTGGGGGGAGGGACAGGGTAATGAAAAACTGTTTTTT.

This sequence joins TRBV11-2 and TRBJ2-1; D perhaps matches TRBD2 (7 bases). This CDR3 contains 17 residues. The germline gives CDR1 SGHAT, CDR2 FQNNGV. The germline V and J ends were trimmed by 1 base and 4 bases, with 17 bases remaining between them. The CDR3 region is CASSLVPGGHLYNEQFF. The CDR3 nucleotides read TGTGCCAGCAGCTTAGTACCCGGGGGGCATCTATACAATGAGCAGTTCTTC.

The rearrangement uses TRBV27 and TRBJ2-4; D perhaps matches TRBD1 (6 bases). The germline V gene has CDR1 MNHEY and CDR2 SMNVEV (reference sequence). The CDR3 has 16 amino acids. V lost 8 bases and J 0 bases, leaving 17 bases between the germline ends. The CDR3 loop is CASSRGLYLAKNIQYF. CDR3 in DNA: TGTGCCAGCTCAAGGGGGTTATATCTAGCCAAAAACATTCAGTACTTC.

The chain has TRBV2 and TRBJ2-1; perhaps TRBD2 as D (6 bases). CDR3 length equals 16 residues. Germline-derived CDR1 and CDR2 are SNHLY and FYNNEI. Trimming pared 5 bases from V and 0 bases from J, leaving 14 bases between. CDR3 coding DNA: TGTGCCAGCAGTAAGGGGATCGGGAGCTCCTACAATGAGCAGTTCTTC. Translation: CASSKGIGSSYNEQFF.

The J gene is TRBJ2-7, the V gene TRBV6-5; TRBD1 might be the D (5 bases). The V and J ends lost 5 bases and 0 bases respectively, with 14 bases between them. The CDR3 is 15 amino acids. CDR1 is MNHEY and CDR2 is SVGAGI in the germline V gene. The CDR3 protein is CASSGAGQTSYEQYF. CDR3 DNA: TGTGCCAGCAGTGGGGCCGGGCAGACCTCCTACGAGCAGTACTTC.

As for this clone: The junction departs from the called germline gene at one end, perhaps through a read error. This CDR3 is also generated by other DNA sequences in the sample. The rearrangement uses TRBV7-9 and TRBJ2-3; weak D call: TRBD2 (6 bases). The CDR3 consists of 15 residues. Germline CDR1 and CDR2: SEHNR and FQNEAQ (reference sequence). The DNA of the CDR3 is TGTGCTAGCAGCTTAGCGGCCGGGGGCACAGATACGCAGTATTTT. Protein: CASSLAAGGTDTQYF.

This chain connects TRBV7-2 to TRBJ2-6; unclear D gene. The CDR3 sequence is 14 residues long. Germline-derived CDR1 and CDR2 are SGHTA and FQGNSA. V lost 2 bases, J lost 1 base, and 3 bases lay in between. The CDR3 region is CASSLKSGANVLTF. In DNA form, the CDR3 reads TGTGCCAGCAGCTTAAAATCTGGGGCCAACGTCCTGACTTTC.

This clone was counted a single time. This chain connects TRBV6-4 to TRBJ2-1; D ambiguous. The CDR3 has 13 residues. V was shortened by 4 bases and J by 6 bases, with 10 bases between the two germline ends. Germline V gene lookup returns CDR1 MRHNA and CDR2 SNTAGT. The CDR3 nucleotides read TGTGCCAGCAGTGTAGAACTCCTCAATGAGCAGTTCTTC. Translating gives CASSVELLNEQFF.

The chain is built from TRBV9 and TRBJ1-1; 7 nucleotides align to TRBD1. V lost 4 bases and J lost 5; bases outside the gene matches: 5. Germline V lookup: CDR1 SGDLS, CDR2 YYNGEE. CDR3 length equals 13 residues. CDR3 nucleotides: TGTGCCAGCAGCCCCAGGGGGGGTACTGAAGCTTTCTTT. Translating it yields CASSPRGGTEAFF.

The gene calls are TRBV6-6 and TRBJ2-7; 10 bases align to TRBD2. Germline assignment: CDR1 MNHNY and CDR2 SVGAGI (reference sequence). J lost 1 base, V lost 0 bases, and 0 bases had no gene match. This CDR3 has 15 amino acids. The CDR3: CASSYSSGRSYEQYF. CDR3 DNA sequence: TGTGCCAGCAGTTACTCTAGCGGGAGGTCCTACGAGCAGTACTTC.

In this sample, this clone turned up once. V and J are TRBV6-6 and TRBJ2-5; D call uncertain. V lost 5 bases and J lost 0, with 10 bases in between. In germline, CDR1 is MNHNY, CDR2 SVGAGI (reference sequence). This CDR3 contains 14 residues. The CDR3 DNA reads as TGTGCCAGCAGTACCTCAGTGAACCAAGAGACCCAGTACTTC. It encodes CASSTSVNQETQYF.

V is TRBV6-5 and J is TRBJ2-7; 10 nucleotides agree with TRBD2. Germline CDR1 and CDR2: MNHEY and SVGAGI. J gave up 4 bases and V 2 bases, and 8 bases lay outside the gene matches. The CDR3 sequence is 16 residues long. The CDR3 here is CASSYPLAGEEYEQYF. DNA for the CDR3: TGTGCCAGCAGTTACCCGCTAGCGGGGGAAGAGTACGAGCAGTACTTC.

This clone showed up just a few times. This rearrangement joins TRBV6-1 to TRBJ2-7; a weak D match, TRBD1 (6 bases). Germline V gives CDR1 MNHNS, CDR2 SASEGT. Between the trimmed V and J ends, which lost 2 bases and 2 bases, there was a span of 16 bases. The CDR3 is made up of 16 amino acids. DNA for the CDR3: TGTGCCAGCAGTGAAAGGCCCCGACAGGTAGCCTACGAGCAGTACTTC. Protein sequence: CASSERPRQVAYEQYF.

The rearrangement joins TRBV5-1 to TRBJ2-7; 12 bases are shared with TRBD2. The CDR3 totals 16 residues. Germline lookup yields CDR1 SGHRS and CDR2 YFSETQ. Unmatched junction bases numbered 1, after V lost 0 bases and J lost 0 bases. The CDR3 coding sequence is TGCGCCAGCAGCTTGGGGACTAGCGGGAACTCCTACGAGCAGTACTTC. It yields the protein CASSLGTSGNSYEQYF.

The chain combines TRBV5-4 with TRBJ2-7; D tentatively fits TRBD1 or TRBD2 (5 bases each). Germline CDR1 is SGHNT and CDR2 is YYREEE (reference sequence). Trimming took off 3 bases at V and 1 base at J, with 14 bases between the two ends. The CDR3 spans 15 residues. The chain's CDR3 is CASSSPGTRSYEQYF. The DNA for the CDR3 is TGTGCCAGCAGCTCGCCCGGGACGAGGTCCTACGAGCAGTACTTC.

This chain joins TRBV4-2 and TRBJ1-4; possible D gene TRBD1, 6 bases. V was shortened by 3 bases and J by 8 bases, with 16 bases between the two germline ends. The CDR3 has 15 residues. Per the germline V gene, CDR1 is LGHNA and CDR2 is YNFKEQ. The DNA for the CDR3 is TGTGCCAGCAGCCAGGGGACACCCCTCGCGGAAAAACTGTTTTTT. This codes for CASSQGTPLAEKLFF.

The rearrangement links TRBV2 to TRBJ2-7, with D possibly matching TRBD1 (6 bases). Looked up from germline, CDR1 is SNHLY and CDR2 is FYNNEI. The CDR3 is 13 amino acids. Trimming removed 6 bases at V and 4 bases at J, with 13 bases between. CDR3: CASRYRDTYEQYF. The CDR3 nucleotides read TGTGCCAGCAGATACAGGGATACGTACGAGCAGTACTTC.

CDR3 DNA: TGTGCCAGACAGGGGTTCCTTCGGAATGAGCAGTTCTTC. Translating it yields CARQGFLRNEQFF. The V and J genes are TRBV2 and TRBJ2-1; 7 bases match TRBD1. With V trimmed by 9 bases and J by 7 bases, 9 bases remained unmatched. Germline CDR1 SNHLY, CDR2 FYNNEI. There are 13 residues in the CDR3. Complete variable domain (other parts from reference TRBV2 and TRBJ2-1): EPEVTQTPSHQVTQMGQEVILRCVPISNHLYFYWYRQILGQKVEFLVSFYNNEISEKSEIFDDQFSVERPDGSNFTLKIRSTKLEDSAMYFCARQGFLRNEQFFGPGTRLTVL.

The rearrangement links TRBV10-3 to TRBJ1-6; D might be TRBD1 (6 bases). V was shortened by 2 bases and J by 1 base, with 12 bases between the two germline ends. The CDR3 totals 17 residues. The germline V gene encodes CDR1 ENHRY and CDR2 SYGVKD. CDR3 amino acids: CAISELGGRSYNSPLHF. The CDR3 DNA reads TGTGCCATCAGTGAGCTCGGGGGCAGGTCCTATAATTCACCCCTCCACTTT.

This rearrangement joins TRBV9 to TRBJ2-1; D tentatively fits TRBD1 or TRBD2 (5 bases each). V lost 2 bases, J lost 1 base, and 10 bases lay in between. Germline V CDR1 and CDR2: SGDLS, YYNGEE. The CDR3 is 15 amino acids. CDR3: CASSVSGASYNEQFF. The CDR3 DNA reads as TGTGCCAGCAGCGTCTCCGGGGCTTCCTACAATGAGCAGTTCTTC.

V is TRBV6-5 and J is TRBJ2-2; D ambiguous. The V end lost 3 bases, the J end lost 1 base, and 6 bases lay between the germline ends. The CDR3 covers 14 residues. Germline loops: CDR1 MNHEY, CDR2 SVGAGI. The DNA of the CDR3 is TGTGCCAGCAGTTATCAGGAGAACACCGGGGAGCTGTTTTTT. Encoded protein: CASSYQENTGELFF.